These T cell receptor beta chains were read from a single sample in a study of blood T cell repertoires in COVID-19. Produced via immunoSEQ multiplex PCR; TCRdb's table is partial and in-frame only. The sample shows around 100,000 clones, 75% to 95% of them seen only once. Specimen: peripheral blood. These receptors came from a human donor with active COVID-19. The donor label of this sample is uncertain. Both conserved end residues are part of each CDR3. D genes are given only for firm matches. Expanded clones get a size class; other rows say once, few or many, or leave the size out.

D gene	V gene	clone size	J gene	CDR3 DNA	CDR3 protein
.	TRBV19	few	TRBJ1-6	TGTGCCAGTACTCGCGAAAGTGCTCGGAATTCACCCCTCCACTTT	CASTRESARNSPLHF
TRBD1	TRBV24-1	.	TRBJ2-7	TGTGCCACCAGTGCCCCCGGGACAGGCCTTCTCCGGGGGCAGTACTTC	CATSAPGTGLLRGQYF
.	TRBV7-2	.	TRBJ1-3	TGTGCCAGCAGCTTAGAGCAGGGGTCTGGAAACACCATATATTTT	CASSLEQGSGNTIYF
.	TRBV28	.	TRBJ1-1	TGTGCCAGCAGTTCCTTGGCGAACACTGAAGCTTTCTTT	CASSSLANTEAFF
TRBD1	TRBV7-3	.	TRBJ2-5	TGTGCCAGCAGTCGTACAGGGGCAGAGACCCAGTACTTC	CASSRTGAETQYF
.	TRBV3-1/TRBV3-2	.	TRBJ1-6	TGTGCCAGCAGCCAAGATTACGGGGCACCCCTCCACTTT	CASSQDYGAPLHF
TRBD2	TRBV7-9	.	TRBJ2-7	TGTGCCAGCAGCTCAAGGGCGGGGGACTCCTACGAGCAGTACTTC	CASSSRAGDSYEQYF
.	TRBV4-1	once	TRBJ1-1	TGCGCCAGCAGCCAAGATCCTGGGAGCTTTGAAGCTTTCTTT	CASSQDPGSFEAFF
.	TRBV6-2/TRBV6-3	once	TRBJ2-1	TGTGCCAGCAGTTACCCCCCCTGGAGGAGCTCCTACAATGAGCAGTTCTTC	CASSYPPWRSSYNEQFF
TRBD1	TRBV2	.	TRBJ1-2	TGTGCCAGCAATTCACAGGGGGGTGATGGCTACACCTTC	CASNSQGGDGYTF
.	TRBV25-1	.	TRBJ2-7	TGTGCCAGCAGCGAAGGGCAGAGATGGGACGAGCAGTACTTC	CASSEGQRWDEQYF
TRBD1	TRBV19	.	TRBJ1-4	TGTGCCAGTAGTTCACAGGGGGGAGATGAAAAACTGTTTTTT	CASSSQGGDEKLFF
TRBD1	TRBV13	.	TRBJ2-3	TGTGCCAGCACCAGGGGGCTCGGTTCAGATACGCAGTATTTT	CASTRGLGSDTQYF
TRBD1	TRBV15	.	TRBJ2-4	TGTGCCACCAGCTCAATACAGGGGGCGAGGGGGAACATTCAGTACTTC	CATSSIQGARGNIQYF
TRBD1	TRBV2	.	TRBJ2-5	TGTGCCAGCAGTCCACAGACAGGGGTAGGAGAGACCCAGTACTTC	CASSPQTGVGETQYF
.	TRBV5-1	few	TRBJ1-2	TGCGCCAGCAGCTTGGATTTCTCTAACTATGGCTACACCTTC	CASSLDFSNYGYTF
.	TRBV6-5	.	TRBJ2-5	TGTGCCAGCCAGTTAGGGGGGGGAAAAGAGACCCAGTACTTC	CASQLGGGKETQYF
TRBD1	TRBV6-5	once	TRBJ1-2	TGTGCCAGCATCGAAGGACAGGGAGGCTATGGCTACACCTTC	CASIEGQGGYGYTF
.	TRBV5-6	.	TRBJ2-1	TGTGCCAGCAGCTCCGACAGGAAGCAGTTCTTC	CASSSDRKQFF
.	TRBV4-2	.	TRBJ2-3	TGTGCCAGCGCTACCGGAAGGGAGGGACTACCTGGGGGGGCCACAGATACGCAGTATTTT	CASATGREGLPGGATDTQYF
.	TRBV11-2	once	TRBJ1-1	TGTGCCAGCAGCTCACAGGGCACTGAAGCTTTCTTT	CASSSQGTEAFF
TRBD1	TRBV5-8	.	TRBJ2-1	TGTGCCAGCACCCCATACAGGGGGCTGGGCTACAATGAGCAGTTCTTC	CASTPYRGLGYNEQFF
.	TRBV5-1	.	TRBJ2-7	TGCGCCAGCAGCTTGGGAGGGGGAGTCGCCTCCGAGCAGTACTTC	CASSLGGGVASEQYF
TRBD2	TRBV18	.	TRBJ2-7	TGTGCCAGCTCACCGGGGCGGGGGGCCTACGAGCAGTACTTC	CASSPGRGAYEQYF
.	TRBV7-8	.	TRBJ1-1	TGTGCCAGCAGCTTAGCGACGAGGACTGAAGCTTTCTTT	CASSLATRTEAFF
.	TRBV11-3	.	TRBJ2-7	TGTGCCAGCAGCTTAACTGGGCTTGGGGGGTACGAGCAGTACTTC	CASSLTGLGGYEQYF